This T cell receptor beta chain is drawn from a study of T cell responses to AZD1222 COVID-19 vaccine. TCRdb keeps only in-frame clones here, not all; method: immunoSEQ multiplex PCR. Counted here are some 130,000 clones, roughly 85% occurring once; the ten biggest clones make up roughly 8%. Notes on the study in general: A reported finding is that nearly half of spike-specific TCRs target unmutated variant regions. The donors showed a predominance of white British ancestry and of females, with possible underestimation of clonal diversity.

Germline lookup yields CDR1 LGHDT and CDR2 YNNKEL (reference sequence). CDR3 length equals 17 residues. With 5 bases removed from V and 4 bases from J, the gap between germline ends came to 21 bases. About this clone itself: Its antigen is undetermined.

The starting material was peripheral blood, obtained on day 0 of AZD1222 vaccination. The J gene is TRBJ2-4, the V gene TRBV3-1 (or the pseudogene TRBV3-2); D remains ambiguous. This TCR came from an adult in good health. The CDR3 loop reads CASSTINPMQRKNIQYF. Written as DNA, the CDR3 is TGTGCCAGCAGCACGATCAATCCCATGCAAAGAAAAAACATTCAGTACTTC.